This T cell receptor beta chain came from a study of T cell clonotyping in hematopoietic cell transplantation. Findings of the study overall: Pathologically expanded recipient clonotypes increased progressively from day 30 to day 180 as diversity fell. At the given depth, recipient repertoires were over 95% de novo clonotypes.

TCRdb's copy holds only in-frame clones and misses some; the assay was immunoSEQ multiplex PCR. Here the sample spans roughly 17,000 clones, around 90% being singletons. V was shortened by 1 base and J by 5 bases, with 18 bases between the two germline ends. CDR1 and CDR2 (germline): LGHNA, YSLEER. The CDR3 sequence is 16 residues long. As to this clone: What it recognizes is unknown.

The source material was peripheral blood mononuclear cells. This sequence originates from a man in his forties in good health. Some clones in this sample may be carry-over from other donors' samples. J is TRBJ2-7 and V is TRBV4-3; perhaps TRBD2 as D (7 bases). The CDR3 loop reads CASSQGWEGGADEQYF. CDR3 DNA: TGCGCCAGCAGCCAAGGTTGGGAGGGGGGGGCGGACGAGCAGTACTTC.